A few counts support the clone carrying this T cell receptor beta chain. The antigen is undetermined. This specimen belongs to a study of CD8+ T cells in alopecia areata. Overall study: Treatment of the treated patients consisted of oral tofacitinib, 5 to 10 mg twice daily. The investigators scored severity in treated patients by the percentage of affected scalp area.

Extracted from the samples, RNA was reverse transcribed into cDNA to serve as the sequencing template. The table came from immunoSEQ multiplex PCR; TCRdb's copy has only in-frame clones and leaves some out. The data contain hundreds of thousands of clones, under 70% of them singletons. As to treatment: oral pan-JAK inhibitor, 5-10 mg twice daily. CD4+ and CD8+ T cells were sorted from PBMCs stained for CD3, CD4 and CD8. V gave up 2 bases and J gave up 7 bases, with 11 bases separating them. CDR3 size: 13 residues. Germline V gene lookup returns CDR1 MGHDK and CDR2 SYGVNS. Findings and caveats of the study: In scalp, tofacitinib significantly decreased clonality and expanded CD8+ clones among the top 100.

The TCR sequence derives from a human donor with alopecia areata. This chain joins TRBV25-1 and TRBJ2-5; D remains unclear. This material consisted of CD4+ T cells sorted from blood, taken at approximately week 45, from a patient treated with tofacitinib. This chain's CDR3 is CASSEGSAWTQYF. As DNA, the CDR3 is TGTGCCAGCAGTGAAGGGTCCGCATGGACCCAGTACTTC. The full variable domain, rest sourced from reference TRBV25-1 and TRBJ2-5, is EADIYQTPRYLVIGTGKKITLECSQTMGHDKMYWYQQDPGMELHLIHYSYGVNSTEKGDLSSESTVSRIRTEHFPLTLESARPSHTSQYLCASSEGSAWTQYFGPGTRLLVL.